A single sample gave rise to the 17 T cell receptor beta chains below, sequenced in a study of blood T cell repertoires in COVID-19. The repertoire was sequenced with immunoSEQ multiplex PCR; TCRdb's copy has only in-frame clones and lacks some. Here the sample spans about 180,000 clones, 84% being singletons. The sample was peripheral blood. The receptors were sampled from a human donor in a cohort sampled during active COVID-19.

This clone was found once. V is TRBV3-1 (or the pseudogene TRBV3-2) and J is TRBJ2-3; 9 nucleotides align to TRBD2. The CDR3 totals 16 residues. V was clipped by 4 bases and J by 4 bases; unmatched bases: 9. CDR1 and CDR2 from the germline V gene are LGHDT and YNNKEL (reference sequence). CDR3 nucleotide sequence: TGTGCCAGCAGCCCCGGGACTAGCTTAATGGCAGATACGCAGTATTTT. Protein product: CASSPGTSLMADTQYF.

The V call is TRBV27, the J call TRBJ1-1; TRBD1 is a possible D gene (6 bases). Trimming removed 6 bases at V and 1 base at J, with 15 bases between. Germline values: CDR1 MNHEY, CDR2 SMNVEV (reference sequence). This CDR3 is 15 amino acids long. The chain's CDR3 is CASRTALQGNTEAFF. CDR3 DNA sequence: TGTGCCAGCAGGACGGCCCTACAGGGGAACACTGAAGCTTTCTTT.

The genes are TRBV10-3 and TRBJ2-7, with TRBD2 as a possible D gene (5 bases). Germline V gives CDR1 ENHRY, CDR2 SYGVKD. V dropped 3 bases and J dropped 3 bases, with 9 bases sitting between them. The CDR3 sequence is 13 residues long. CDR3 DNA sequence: TGTGCCATCAGTGATCCGGGAATCTACGAGCAGTACTTC. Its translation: CAISDPGIYEQYF.

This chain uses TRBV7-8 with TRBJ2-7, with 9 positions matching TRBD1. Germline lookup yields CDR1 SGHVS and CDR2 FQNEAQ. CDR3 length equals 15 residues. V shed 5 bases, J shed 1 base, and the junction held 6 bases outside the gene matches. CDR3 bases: TGTGCCAGCAGCAGTGGGACAGGGCCATCCTACGAGCAGTACTTC. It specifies CASSSGTGPSYEQYF.

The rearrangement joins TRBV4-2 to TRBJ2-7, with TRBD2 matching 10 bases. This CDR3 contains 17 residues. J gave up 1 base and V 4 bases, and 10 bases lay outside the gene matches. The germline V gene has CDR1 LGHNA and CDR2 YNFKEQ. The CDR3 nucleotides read TGTGCCAGCAGCCGTGAGGTAGCGGGGGGCCCATCCTACGAGCAGTACTTC. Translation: CASSREVAGGPSYEQYF.

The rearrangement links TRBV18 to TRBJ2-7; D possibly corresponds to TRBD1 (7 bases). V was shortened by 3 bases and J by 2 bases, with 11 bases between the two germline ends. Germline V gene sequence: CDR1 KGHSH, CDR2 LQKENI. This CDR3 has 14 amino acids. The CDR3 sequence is CASSPPGGTYEQYF. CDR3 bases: TGTGCCAGCTCACCTCCAGGGGGGACCTACGAGCAGTACTTC.

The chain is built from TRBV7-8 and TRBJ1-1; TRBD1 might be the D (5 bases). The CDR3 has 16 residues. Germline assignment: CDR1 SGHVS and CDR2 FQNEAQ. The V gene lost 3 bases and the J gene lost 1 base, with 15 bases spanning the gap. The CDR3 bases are TGTGCCAGCAGCTTGACGTGGGGCAACCCGAACACTGAAGCTTTCTTT. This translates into CASSLTWGNPNTEAFF. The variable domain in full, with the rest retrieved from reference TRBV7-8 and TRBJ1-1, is GAGVSQSPRYKVAKRGQDVALRCDPISGHVSLFWYQQALGQGPEFLTYFQNEAQLDKSGLPSDRFFAERPEGSVSTLKIQRTQQEDSAVYLCASSLTWGNPNTEAFFGQGTRLTVV.

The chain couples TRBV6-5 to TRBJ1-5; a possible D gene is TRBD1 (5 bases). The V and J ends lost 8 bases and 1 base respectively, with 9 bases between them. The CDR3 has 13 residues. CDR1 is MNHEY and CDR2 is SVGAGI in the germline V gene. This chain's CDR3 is CASAGGSNQPQHF. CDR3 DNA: TGTGCCAGCGCCGGGGGGAGCAATCAGCCCCAGCATTTT.

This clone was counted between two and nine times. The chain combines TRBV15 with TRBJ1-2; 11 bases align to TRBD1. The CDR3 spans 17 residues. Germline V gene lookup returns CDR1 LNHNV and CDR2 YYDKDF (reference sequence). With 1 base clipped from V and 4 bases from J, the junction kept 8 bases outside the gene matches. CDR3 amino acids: CATSRGAGQGATYGYTF. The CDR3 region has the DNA TGTGCCACCAGCAGAGGCGCAGGACAGGGGGCTACCTATGGCTACACCTTC.

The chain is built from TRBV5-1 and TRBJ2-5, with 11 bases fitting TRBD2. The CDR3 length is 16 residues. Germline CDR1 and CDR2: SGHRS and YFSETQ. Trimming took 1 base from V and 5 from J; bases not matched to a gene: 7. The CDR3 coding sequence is TGCGCCAGCAGCTTGATACTAGCGGGGGAGGTGGAGACCCAGTACTTC. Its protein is CASSLILAGEVETQYF.

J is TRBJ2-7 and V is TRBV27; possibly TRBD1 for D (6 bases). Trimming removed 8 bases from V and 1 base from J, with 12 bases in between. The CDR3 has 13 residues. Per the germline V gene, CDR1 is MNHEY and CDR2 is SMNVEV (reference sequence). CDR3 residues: CASAPRGSYEQYF. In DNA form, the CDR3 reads TGTGCCAGCGCCCCCAGGGGATCCTACGAGCAGTACTTC.

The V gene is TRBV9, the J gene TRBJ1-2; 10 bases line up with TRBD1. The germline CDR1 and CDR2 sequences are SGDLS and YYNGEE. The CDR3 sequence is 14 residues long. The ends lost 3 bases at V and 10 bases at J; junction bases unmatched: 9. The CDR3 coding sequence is TGTGCCAGCAGCGCTGACAGGGGGCGCGGGGCCTACACCTTC. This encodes CASSADRGRGAYTF. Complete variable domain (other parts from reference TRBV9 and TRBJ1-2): DSGVTQTPKHLITATGQRVTLRCSPRSGDLSVYWYQQSLDQGLQFLIQYYNGEERAKGNILERFSAQQFPDLHSELNLSSLELGDSALYFCASSADRGRGAYTFGSGTRLTVV.

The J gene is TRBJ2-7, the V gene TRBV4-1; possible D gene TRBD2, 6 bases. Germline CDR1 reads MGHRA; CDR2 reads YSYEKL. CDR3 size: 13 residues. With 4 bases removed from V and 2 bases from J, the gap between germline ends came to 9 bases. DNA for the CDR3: TGCGCCAGCAGCCCCCCGGGGGCCTACGAGCAGTACTTC. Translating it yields CASSPPGAYEQYF.

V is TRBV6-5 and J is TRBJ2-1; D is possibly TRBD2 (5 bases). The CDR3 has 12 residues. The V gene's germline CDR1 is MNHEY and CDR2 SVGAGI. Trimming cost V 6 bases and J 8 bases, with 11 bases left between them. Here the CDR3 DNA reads TGTGCCAGCAGCCCGGACTTGTATGAGCAGTTCTTC. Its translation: CASSPDLYEQFF.

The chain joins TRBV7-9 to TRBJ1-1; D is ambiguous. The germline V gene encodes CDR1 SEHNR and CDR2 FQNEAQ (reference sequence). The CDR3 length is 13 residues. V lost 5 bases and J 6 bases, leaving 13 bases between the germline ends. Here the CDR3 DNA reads TGTGCCAGCAGCCCCGGTCTCGGTGCTGAAGCTTTCTTT. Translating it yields CASSPGLGAEAFF.

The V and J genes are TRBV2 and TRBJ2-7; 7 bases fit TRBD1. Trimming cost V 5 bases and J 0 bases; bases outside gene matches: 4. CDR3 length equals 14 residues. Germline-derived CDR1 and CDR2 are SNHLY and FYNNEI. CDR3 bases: TGTGCCAGCAGTCGGACAGGTAGCTCCTACGAGCAGTACTTC. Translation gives CASSRTGSSYEQYF. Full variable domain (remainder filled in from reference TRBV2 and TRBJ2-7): EPEVTQTPSHQVTQMGQEVILRCVPISNHLYFYWYRQILGQKVEFLVSFYNNEISEKSEIFDDQFSVERPDGSNFTLKIRSTKLEDSAMYFCASSRTGSSYEQYFGPGTRLTVT.

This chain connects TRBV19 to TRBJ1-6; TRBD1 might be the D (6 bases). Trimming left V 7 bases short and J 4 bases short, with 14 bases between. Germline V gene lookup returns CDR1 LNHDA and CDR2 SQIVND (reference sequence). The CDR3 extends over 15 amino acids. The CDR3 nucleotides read TGTGCCAGTACAGGGGCAGGGGAGTATAATTCACCCCTCCACTTT. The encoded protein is CASTGAGEYNSPLHF. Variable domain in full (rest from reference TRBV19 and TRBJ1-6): DGGITQSPKYLFRKEGQNVTLSCEQNLNHDAMYWYRQDPGQGLRLIYYSQIVNDFQKGDIAEGYSVSREKKESFPLTVTSAQKNPTAFYLCASTGAGEYNSPLHFGNGTRLTVT.